This T cell receptor beta chain appears in the sequencing data of a study of blood T cell repertoires in COVID-19. The repertoire was sequenced with immunoSEQ multiplex PCR; TCRdb's copy has only in-frame clones and lacks some. Among 250,000 to 300,000 clones listed, 70% to 90% were seen once. From germline, CDR1 is MDHEN and CDR2 SYDVKM. Trimming took 6 bases from V and 0 from J; bases not matched to a gene: 16. The CDR3 loop spans 19 amino acids. The sequence was obtained from a woman aged 45-59 years who had recovered from COVID-19. V gene TRBV28 combines with J gene TRBJ2-1; 8 bases are shared with TRBD2. The sequencing sample was made of PBMCs or T cells enriched from blood (not recorded which). This CDR3 reads CASSSERESFLGSYNEQFF. The CDR3 nucleotides read TGTGCCAGCAGCTCAGAGCGGGAGTCATTTTTGGGCTCCTACAATGAGCAGTTCTTC. The entire variable domain, with the rest obtained from reference TRBV28 and TRBJ2-1, is as follows: DVKVTQSSRYLVKRTGEKVFLECVQDMDHENMFWYRQDPGLGLRLIYFSYDVKMKEKGDIPEGYSVSREKKERFSLILESASTNQTSMYLCASSSERESFLGSYNEQFFGPGTRLTVL.